This entry describes one TCR beta chain. The data were obtained in a study of cytomegalovirus exposure and HLA in healthy donors. Method: immunoSEQ multiplex PCR; TCRdb's copy keeps in-frame clones and lacks some. The repertoire holds fewer than 200,000 clones, with around nine tenths as singletons. CDR1 is LGHNA and CDR2 is YNFKEQ in the germline V gene. CDR3 size: 17 residues. Unmatched junction bases numbered 16, after V lost 4 bases and J lost 8 bases. The chain is built from TRBV4-2 and TRBJ1-2, with 10 bases that match TRBD1. Specimen: PBMCs. The receptor was derived from a man aged 18 to 35 in good health and CMV-seropositive. CDR3 coding DNA: TGTGCCAGCAGCCTACAGGCCACCGGGACAGGGGCAAGGGGCTACACCTTC. Its protein product is CASSLQATGTGARGYTF.